This TCR beta chain emerged from a study of radiotherapy plus CTLA-4 blockade in lung cancer. For the study at large: Objective responses occurred in approximately 18% of patients; over 25% had disease control. General study points: Reported findings show early blood T cell clone dynamics, with interferon-beta, best predicted response.

Of note for this clone: Its cognate antigen is unknown.

It was focal radiation plus CTLA-4 blockade with ipilimumab that patients with chemo-refractory metastatic non-small-cell lung cancer received. The assay was immunoSEQ multiplex PCR, and TCRdb's table has in-frame clones only and misses some. This table holds about 60,000 clones, 70% to 85% found once. This CDR3 has 15 amino acids. The V gene's germline CDR1 is SNHLY and CDR2 FYNNEI. V shed 4 bases, J shed 8 bases, and the junction held 7 bases outside the gene matches. Sequences were derived from peripheral blood, sampled from a patient treated with radiotherapy plus ipilimumab. This receptor was identified in a human donor with non-small cell lung cancer who had a partial response to radiotherapy plus ipilimumab. This chain connects TRBV2 to TRBJ2-1; 11 positions match TRBD2. The CDR3 DNA reads as TGTGCCAGCAGTGCGGCTAGCGGGGGGCCGGATGAGCAGTTCTTC. This translates into CASSAASGGPDEQFF.